The text below deals with one T cell receptor (beta chain). What it binds is unknown. J was trimmed by 5 bases and V by 4 bases; bases with no gene match: 11. The CDR3 extends over 16 amino acids. Germline assignment: CDR1 SGHNT and CDR2 YYREEE (reference sequence). This entry belongs to a study of identifying expanded T cells in peripheral blood. Study findings and constraints: Across healthy donors, higher total template counts meant significantly greater approximately two-week count variance. Differentially abundant clones: around 1.2 between replicates, 15 to 17 at around 14 days, less than 20 at four.

Generated by immunoSEQ multiplex PCR, the TCRdb table keeps only in-frame clones and is missing some. The data hold under 95,000 clones, with roughly 90% observed a single time. The sample comprised blood. The chain is built from TRBV5-4 and TRBJ2-5; 10 bases line up with TRBD2. This clonotype was obtained from a person aged 18 to 70 in good health. CDR3 amino acids: CASSKGLAGEKETQYF. The CDR3 nucleotides read TGTGCCAGCAGCAAGGGGCTAGCGGGAGAGAAGGAGACCCAGTACTTC.